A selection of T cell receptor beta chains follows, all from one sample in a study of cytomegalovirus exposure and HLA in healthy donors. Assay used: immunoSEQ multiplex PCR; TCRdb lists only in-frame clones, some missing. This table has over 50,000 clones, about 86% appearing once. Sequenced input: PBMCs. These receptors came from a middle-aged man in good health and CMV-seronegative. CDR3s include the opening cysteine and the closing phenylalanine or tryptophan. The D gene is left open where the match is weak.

CDR3aa: CASGASAGLQETQYF; v_gene: TRBV5-1; len: 15; j_gene: TRBJ2-5; d_gene: -
CDR3aa: CASSSETGVSYNEQFF; v_gene: TRBV2; len: 16; j_gene: TRBJ2-1; d_gene: TRBD1
CDR3aa: CASSPTGVDEQFF; v_gene: TRBV18; len: 13; j_gene: TRBJ2-1; d_gene: -
CDR3aa: CASSRAWGQHNSPLHF; v_gene: TRBV18; len: 16; j_gene: TRBJ1-6; d_gene: TRBD1
CDR3aa: CASSGAGQGGGKLFF; v_gene: TRBV9; len: 15; j_gene: TRBJ1-4; d_gene: TRBD1
CDR3aa: CASTSSTGGDGEKLFF; v_gene: TRBV19; len: 16; j_gene: TRBJ1-4; d_gene: TRBD1
CDR3aa: CASSLSGGALDEQFF; v_gene: TRBV13; len: 15; j_gene: TRBJ2-1; d_gene: TRBD2
CDR3aa: CASSRGELDERTDTQYF; v_gene: TRBV4-3; len: 17; j_gene: TRBJ2-3; d_gene: -
CDR3aa: CASGLGQVTYNSPLHF; v_gene: TRBV12-5; len: 16; j_gene: TRBJ1-6; d_gene: TRBD1
CDR3aa: CASSPGQDYNYGYTF; v_gene: TRBV6-5; len: 15; j_gene: TRBJ1-2; d_gene: TRBD1
CDR3aa: CAWSVKLGLNTGELFF; v_gene: TRBV30; len: 16; j_gene: TRBJ2-2; d_gene: -
CDR3aa: CATYRGRLTDTQYF; v_gene: TRBV6-1; len: 14; j_gene: TRBJ2-3; d_gene: TRBD1
CDR3aa: CAWSDRGPLWKHIYF; v_gene: TRBV30; len: 15; j_gene: TRBJ1-3; d_gene: TRBD1
CDR3aa: CASSSERENEKLFF; v_gene: TRBV5-4; len: 14; j_gene: TRBJ1-4; d_gene: -
CDR3aa: CASSPQAGGRYNEQFF; v_gene: TRBV4-1; len: 16; j_gene: TRBJ2-1; d_gene: TRBD2
CDR3aa: CAWSTGTSGYTF; v_gene: TRBV30; len: 12; j_gene: TRBJ1-2; d_gene: -
CDR3aa: CASGLVPWGQNTEAFF; v_gene: TRBV12-5; len: 16; j_gene: TRBJ1-1; d_gene: -
CDR3aa: CASRRDRVGGELFF; v_gene: TRBV2; len: 14; j_gene: TRBJ2-2; d_gene: TRBD1
CDR3aa: CASRVGQGAFQPQHF; v_gene: TRBV2; len: 15; j_gene: TRBJ1-5; d_gene: TRBD1
CDR3aa: CASRGGQKNEQFF; v_gene: TRBV2; len: 13; j_gene: TRBJ2-1; d_gene: -
CDR3aa: CASSWSGGSSSGELFF; v_gene: TRBV11-2; len: 16; j_gene: TRBJ2-2; d_gene: TRBD2
CDR3aa: CASSLGGSPLAKNIQYF; v_gene: TRBV5-4; len: 17; j_gene: TRBJ2-4; d_gene: -
CDR3aa: CASKRQGPNEAFF; v_gene: TRBV27; len: 13; j_gene: TRBJ1-1; d_gene: TRBD1
CDR3aa: CASSPTGTTKAYEQYF; v_gene: TRBV7-2; len: 16; j_gene: TRBJ2-7; d_gene: -
CDR3aa: CASSTIRANTEAFF; v_gene: TRBV18; len: 14; j_gene: TRBJ1-1; d_gene: -
CDR3aa: CASSSPQGHNSYNSPLHF; v_gene: TRBV5-5; len: 18; j_gene: TRBJ1-6; d_gene: TRBD1
CDR3aa: CASSMTGVTNEKLFF; v_gene: TRBV5-1; len: 15; j_gene: TRBJ1-4; d_gene: TRBD1
CDR3aa: CASNHRLSSYNSPLHF; v_gene: TRBV25-1; len: 16; j_gene: TRBJ1-6; d_gene: -